This entry describes one TCR beta chain. This clone has only a few counts. Which antigen it targets is not known. Base qualities are not recorded, but no much larger clone differs from it by a single base. These data are taken from a study of CD8+ T cells in alopecia areata (dated by TCRdb to 2016 to 2019). About the study as a whole: Treated patients were enrolled in an open-label pilot trial of oral tofacitinib at 5 to 10 mg twice daily for moderate-to-severe alopecia areata. Clonality in the scalp was compared among normal scalp (n=4), patchy alopecia areata scalp (n=8), and alopecia totalis/universalis scalp (n=8). Tofacitinib was given for 6 to 18 months, followed by 6 months of follow-up off drug to assess delayed response and recurrence. Biopsies were taken from tofacitinib-treated patients at baseline and again at 4 and 24 weeks into treatment, and several of those patients also had a later scalp biopsy. RNA was obtained with the PAXgene miRNA kit for fixed scalp, the miRNeasy kit for PBMCs, and the RNeasy kit for mouse skin. To study T cell clonal expansion in alopecia areata, the researchers applied high-throughput TCRbeta sequencing to both the C3H/HeJ mouse model and human patients. immunoSEQ multiplex PCR using 35 Vbeta forward primers and 13 Jbeta reverse primers was used to amplify TCRbeta CDR3 regions. In humans, TCRbeta sequencing was performed on scalp tissue and on sorted CD4+ and CD8+ peripheral blood T cells from healthy controls and from patients with patchy or totalis/universalis alopecia areata.

The CDR3, cysteine through phenylalanine, is 14 amino acids long. The sequence is cut down to CDR3 DNA, 42 bases in frame from base 1. CDR1 is given as GTSNPN and CDR2 as SVGIG, both from the germline V gene (reference sequence). The V and J ends are trimmed by 4 bases and 2 bases, leaving 9 bases between them. Sample time point, as interpreted from the label and publication: baseline before oral tofacitinib. Lesional scalp punch biopsies and peripheral blood were obtained from alopecia areata patients. PBMCs were isolated by density centrifugation and stained for CD3, CD4 and CD8, and CD4+ and CD8+ T cells were sorted on a FACSAria. The paper's findings and limits, for the study overall: Compared with normal scalp, lesional scalp had higher clonality and more expanded CD8+ clones, particularly in alopecia totalis/universalis, a pattern that suggests antigenic drive. Scalp TCR repertoire analysis is complicated because resident alphabeta T cells in normal human skin are also sequenced, whereas mouse skin is dominated by gammadelta T cells. TCR sequences shared between patients were less clear than in mice, possibly partly because of HLA diversity in the patient population.

Libraries were made using the immunoSEQ multiplex PCR assay. RNA was extracted from all samples and reverse transcribed into cDNA as template for TCR sequencing. SuperScript III was used to make first-strand cDNA, primed with a 2:1 mix of oligo-dT and random hexamers. A synthetic immune receptor repertoire was used to gauge amplification bias, and whatever bias remained was removed computationally. Concerning the study's data processing: Raw reads were preprocessed to remove errors, and CDR3 was defined according to IMGT conventions as the region from the conserved cysteine to phenylalanine. Clonality was computed as 1 minus the Shannon entropy, with the entropy normalized by log2 of the number of productive unique TCRs. CD4 or CD8 identity of scalp clones was inferred by cross-referencing scalp TCRbeta sequences with sorted blood CD4 and CD8 repertoires. As stored in TCRdb, this immuneACCESS dataset retains in-frame rearrangements with V and J assigned. A fraction of the clones does not appear; measured against another copy, unresolved V genes explain less than half of the discrepancy, and the remainder lacks a known reason. V and J calls and clone size follow that table, whereas D and trimming were derived from the DNA. Recorded for this sample are about 150,000 clones; 50% to 65% of them occurred a single time. 15% to 20% of the sample is in the top ten clones.

Sample: CD8+ T cells sorted from blood, taken at week 0. The receptor comes from a human donor with alopecia areata. The rearranged segments are TRBV30 and TRBJ2-6; the D region possibly corresponds to TRBD2 (5 bases align). CDR3 loop: CAWIPEAGANVLTF. The nucleotides are TGTGCCTGGATCCCGGAGGCTGGGGCCAACGTCCTGACTTTC.